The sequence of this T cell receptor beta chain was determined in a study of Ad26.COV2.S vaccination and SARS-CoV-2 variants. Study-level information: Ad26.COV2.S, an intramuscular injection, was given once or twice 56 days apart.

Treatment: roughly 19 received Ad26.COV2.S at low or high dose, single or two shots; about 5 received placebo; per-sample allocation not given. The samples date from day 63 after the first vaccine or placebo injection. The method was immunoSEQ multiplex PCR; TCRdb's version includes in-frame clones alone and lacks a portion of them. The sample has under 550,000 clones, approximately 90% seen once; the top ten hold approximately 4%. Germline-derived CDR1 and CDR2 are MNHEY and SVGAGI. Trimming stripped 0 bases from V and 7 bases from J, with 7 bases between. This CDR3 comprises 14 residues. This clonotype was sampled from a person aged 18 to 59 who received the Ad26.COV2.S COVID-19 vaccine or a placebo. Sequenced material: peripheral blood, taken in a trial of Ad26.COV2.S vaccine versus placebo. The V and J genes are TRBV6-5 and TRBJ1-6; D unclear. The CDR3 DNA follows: TGTGCCAGCAGTTACTCGCAAGACAATTCACCCCTCCACTTT. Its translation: CASSYSQDNSPLHF.